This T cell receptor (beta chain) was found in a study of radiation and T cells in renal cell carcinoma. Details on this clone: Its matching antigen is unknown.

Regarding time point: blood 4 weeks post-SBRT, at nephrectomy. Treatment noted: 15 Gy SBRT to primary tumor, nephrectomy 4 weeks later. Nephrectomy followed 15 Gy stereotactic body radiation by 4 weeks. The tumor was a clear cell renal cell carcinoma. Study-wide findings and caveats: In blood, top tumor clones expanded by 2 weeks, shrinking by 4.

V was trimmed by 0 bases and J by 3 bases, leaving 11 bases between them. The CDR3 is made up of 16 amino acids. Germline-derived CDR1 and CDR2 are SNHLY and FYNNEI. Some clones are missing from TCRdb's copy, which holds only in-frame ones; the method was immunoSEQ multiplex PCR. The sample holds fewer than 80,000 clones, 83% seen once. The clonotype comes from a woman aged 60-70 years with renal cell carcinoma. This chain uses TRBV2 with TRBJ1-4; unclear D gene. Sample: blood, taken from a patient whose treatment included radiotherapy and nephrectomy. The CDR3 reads CASSEAGRGPNEKLFF. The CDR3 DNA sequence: TGTGCCAGCAGTGAAGCGGGCAGAGGACCTAATGAAAAACTGTTTTTT.